A single sample is the source of the 25 T cell receptor beta chains below, sequenced in a study of blood T cells in healthy people across ages (dated by TCRdb to between 2015 and 2017). Library prep was done by 5' RACE. The sequencer listed for this sample is Illumina HiSeq 2500. A second PCR of about 6 to 12 cycles was run with a J-beta primer mix and a sample-barcoded 5' primer. Using fastp trimming at Q25 and MiXCR clonotype assembly, TCRdb reanalyzed the public sequencing data and kept in-frame beta chains. When rows share a CDR3 protein, they turn into one entry using the most common DNA and genes. The sample table holds approximately 790,000 distinct CDR3 sequences, of which 55% to 65% were seen once. The ten largest clones take up roughly 26% of the sample. Sequencing was performed on blood. These receptors came from a man aged 25 to 45 in good health.

V gene TRBV29-1 combines with J gene TRBJ1-2; D is undetermined. The V end was cut by 6 bases, the J end by 4 bases, with 3 bases between. Germline lookup yields CDR1 SQVTM and CDR2 ANQGSEA. The CDR3 is made up of 9 amino acids. The CDR3 coding sequence is TGCAGCGTGTCCTATGGCTACACCTTC. It is translated as CSVSYGYTF.

The sample holds a few counts of this clonotype. This chain connects TRBV6-1 to TRBJ1-6; TRBD1 aligns across 7 bases. From germline, CDR1 is MNHNS and CDR2 SASEGT. Germline trimming cut 2 bases from V and 0 bases from J; bases unmatched to any gene: 10. The CDR3 is made up of 19 amino acids. The CDR3 DNA reads as TGTGCCAGCAGTGAATTTAGTTCGACAGGGAGCTCCTATAATTCACCCCTCCACTTT. Amino acids: CASSEFSSTGSSYNSPLHF.

The rearrangement joins TRBV10-3 to TRBJ2-1; 10 positions agree with TRBD2. The CDR3 runs 13 residues. In germline, CDR1 is ENHRY, CDR2 SYGVKD. With V trimmed by 5 bases and J by 5 bases, 0 bases remained unmatched. The CDR3 DNA reads as TGTGCCATCAGTAGCGGGGGGGACAATGAGCAGTTCTTC. Amino acid sequence: CAISSGGDNEQFF.

The J gene is TRBJ2-3, the V gene TRBV7-2; D is tentatively TRBD1 or TRBD2 (6 bases each). The V gene lost 3 bases and the J gene lost 7 bases, with 20 bases spanning the gap. The CDR3 is made up of 16 amino acids. Germline CDR1 is SGHTA and CDR2 is FQGNSA. DNA of the CDR3: TGTGCCAGCAGCTTGGCCCCACCGGGGGCCTTATATACGCAGTATTTT. Residues: CASSLAPPGALYTQYF.

This clonotype was recorded a few times. The genes are TRBV7-2 and TRBJ2-1; weak D call: TRBD1 (5 bases). This CDR3 comprises 16 residues. Germline CDR1 is SGHTA and CDR2 is FQGNSA. V was shortened by 4 bases and J by 7 bases, with 20 bases between the two germline ends. This CDR3 reads CASSYLREGARNEQFF. As DNA, the CDR3 is TGTGCCAGCAGCTACCTCAGGGAAGGAGCTCGAAATGAGCAGTTCTTC.

This sequence joins TRBV9 and TRBJ2-7, with a tentative D call TRBD2 (5 bases). From germline, CDR1 is SGDLS and CDR2 YYNGEE. The CDR3 covers 16 residues. Trimming shortened V by 4 bases and J by 0 bases, and 17 bases separated the two germline ends. CDR3 protein: CASSPIPGTSSYEQYF. The CDR3 DNA reads as TGTGCCAGCAGCCCAATCCCCGGTACTAGCTCCTACGAGCAGTACTTC. Combining the CDR3 with reference TRBV9 and TRBJ2-7 gives the whole variable domain DSGVTQTPKHLITATGQRVTLRCSPRSGDLSVYWYQQSLDQGLQFLIQYYNGEERAKGNILERFSAQQFPDLHSELNLSSLELGDSALYFCASSPIPGTSSYEQYFGPGTRLTVT.

The chain combines TRBV7-2 with TRBJ2-7; D perhaps matches TRBD1 (5 bases). Trimming left V 3 bases short and J 9 bases short, with 21 bases between. The CDR3 is made up of 15 amino acids. The germline CDR1 and CDR2 sequences are SGHTA and FQGNSA. The CDR3 sequence is CASSFDSAGNLGQYF. CDR3 sequence (DNA): TGTGCCAGCAGCTTCGACAGTGCTGGGAATCTTGGGCAGTACTTC.

The sample holds a few counts of this clonotype. The chain couples TRBV20-1 to TRBJ2-7; 11 bases align to TRBD2. The J segment lost 4 bases and the V segment lost 1 base, leaving 6 bases of the junction unmatched. The CDR3 runs to 15 residues. CDR1 is DFQATT and CDR2 is SNEGSKA in the germline V gene (reference sequence). This CDR3 is CSARGVAGGKYEQYF. Written as DNA, the CDR3 is TGCAGTGCTAGAGGAGTAGCGGGGGGGAAATACGAGCAGTACTTC.

This clonotype has only a few counts. This chain connects TRBV6-5 to TRBJ1-2; 7 bases agree with TRBD1. Per the germline V gene, CDR1 is MNHEY and CDR2 is SVGAGI. The J segment lost 5 bases and the V segment lost 5 bases, leaving 5 bases of the junction unmatched. The CDR3 is 13 amino acids. The CDR3 here is CASSPDRSYGYTF. The CDR3 DNA is TGTGCCAGCAGTCCGGACAGGAGTTATGGCTACACCTTC.

The CDR3 here is CSVETQGSYGYTF. CDR3 nucleotide sequence: TGCAGCGTTGAAACGCAGGGGAGTTATGGCTACACCTTC. V gene TRBV29-1 combines with J gene TRBJ1-2; the D gene is possibly TRBD1 (6 bases). The CDR3 sequence is 13 residues long. Trimming took 2 bases from V and 5 from J, leaving 12 bases between them. Germline V lookup: CDR1 SQVTM, CDR2 ANQGSEA.

V usage is TRBV18 and J usage is TRBJ2-6, with 8 bases fitting TRBD1. V lost 5 bases and J lost 2; bases outside the gene matches: 5. Germline V gene lookup returns CDR1 KGHSH and CDR2 LQKENI. This CDR3 is 16 amino acids long. The CDR3 protein is CASSLTGEPGANVLTF. DNA for the CDR3: TGTGCCAGCTCATTGACAGGGGAACCTGGGGCCAACGTCCTGACTTTC.

The V gene is TRBV6-1, the J gene TRBJ1-1, with 7 bases fitting TRBD1. This CDR3 contains 14 residues. Germline loops: CDR1 MNHNS, CDR2 SASEGT. Losses at the gene ends were 2 bases for V and 6 bases for J; bases not matched to a gene: 6. The CDR3 DNA follows: TGTGCCAGCAGTGAATCGTCAGGGGGGTCTGAAGCTTTCTTT. Its protein is CASSESSGGSEAFF.

The chain is built from TRBV27 and TRBJ2-3, with D hard to call. The length of the CDR3 is 13 residues. The V end lost 10 bases, the J end lost 4 bases, and 15 bases lay between the germline ends. The V gene's germline CDR1 is MNHEY and CDR2 SMNVEV (reference sequence). CDR3 DNA sequence: TGTGCCACCCTAAGTTCGATACCAGATACGCAGTATTTT. It codes for CATLSSIPDTQYF.

J is TRBJ2-5 and V is TRBV15; either TRBD1 or TRBD2 may supply D (8 bases each). The V and J ends lost 0 bases and 3 bases respectively, with 26 bases between them. This CDR3 has 20 residues. Germline V lookup: CDR1 LNHNV, CDR2 YYDKDF (reference sequence). CDR3 in amino acids: CATSRDSGTGRGGFKETQYF. The CDR3 bases are TGTGCCACCAGCAGAGATAGCGGGACAGGCCGGGGGGGCTTCAAAGAGACCCAGTACTTC. The complete variable domain, with remaining parts taken from reference TRBV15 and TRBJ2-5, reads DAMVIQNPRYQVTQFGKPVTLSCSQTLNHNVMYWYQQKSSQAPKLLFHYYDKDFNNEADTPDNFQSRRPNTSFCFLDIRSPGLGDTAMYLCATSRDSGTGRGGFKETQYFGPGTRLLVL.

The rearrangement joins TRBV28 to TRBJ2-7; the D gene is possibly TRBD1 (7 bases). V gave up 0 bases and J gave up 6 bases, with 15 bases separating them. This CDR3 spans 15 amino acids. Germline-derived CDR1 and CDR2 are MDHEN and SYDVKM. The DNA for the CDR3 is TGTGCCAGCAGTTTATGGGGGGGACAGTTCTCCGAGCAGTACTTC. Its translation is CASSLWGGQFSEQYF.

The V and J genes are TRBV20-1 and TRBJ2-1; TRBD1 matches 8 bases. V trimming: 6 bases; J trimming: 1 base; junction bases outside the gene matches: 8. The CDR3 extends over 15 amino acids. Germline CDR1 is DFQATT and CDR2 is SNEGSKA (reference sequence). The CDR3 nucleotides are TGCAGTGCCCTAGGACAGGGAGGATCCTACAATGAGCAGTTCTTC. This gives the protein CSALGQGGSYNEQFF.

The rearrangement links TRBV27 to TRBJ2-6; 7 bases are a match to TRBD1. This CDR3 contains 15 residues. CDR1 and CDR2 from the germline V gene are MNHEY and SMNVEV (reference sequence). V lost 5 bases, J lost 2 bases, and 3 bases stayed unmatched. CDR3 sequence (DNA): TGTGCCAGCAGTCCAGGACAGGCTGGGGCCAACGTCCTGACTTTC. It encodes CASSPGQAGANVLTF.

This clonotype was detected once. The chain combines TRBV2 with TRBJ2-4; D may match TRBD1 or TRBD2 (6 bases each). The DNA end lines up better with TRBJ2-7; the J call may be wrong. This CDR3 region has 16 residues. Germline CDR1 and CDR2: SNHLY and FYNNEI. The CDR3 loop is CASRLMGGGSTYEQYF. CDR3 sequence (DNA): TGTGCCAGCAGGCTCATGGGGGGCGGGTCGACCTACGAGCAGTACTTC.

The chain recombines TRBV28 with TRBJ2-5; D is uncertain. With 5 bases removed from V and 2 bases from J, the gap between germline ends came to 9 bases. This CDR3 contains 13 residues. CDR1 MDHEN and CDR2 SYDVKM come from the germline V gene. The DNA for the CDR3 is TGTGCCAGCAGTACAACTCCTCAAGAGACCCAGTACTTC. As protein: CASSTTPQETQYF. Looking up the rest from reference TRBV28 and TRBJ2-5 gives the full variable domain: DVKVTQSSRYLVKRTGEKVFLECVQDMDHENMFWYRQDPGLGLRLIYFSYDVKMKEKGDIPEGYSVSREKKERFSLILESASTNQTSMYLCASSTTPQETQYFGPGTRLLVL.

The rearrangement joins TRBV29-1 to TRBJ2-5, with D perhaps matching TRBD2 (6 bases). Germline V gene sequence: CDR1 SQVTM, CDR2 ANQGSEA. V was shortened by 4 bases and J by 11 bases, with 14 bases between the two germline ends. CDR3 length: 11 amino acids. The CDR3 DNA follows: TGCAGCGTTGTTGGGGGGTCTGAGCAGTACTTC. As protein: CSVVGGSEQYF.

This clonotype has a handful of counts. The chain joins TRBV10-3 to TRBJ2-5; D is perhaps TRBD1 (6 bases). The CDR3 consists of 13 residues. Germline CDR1 and CDR2: ENHRY and SYGVKD. Trimming cost V 6 bases and J 3 bases, with 11 bases left between them. CDR3 amino acids: CAISRQAEETQYF. The CDR3 bases are TGTGCCATCAGCAGACAGGCTGAAGAGACCCAGTACTTC.

The chain has TRBV9 and TRBJ2-7; tentatively, D is TRBD1 (6 bases). Trimming pared 4 bases from V and 7 bases from J, leaving 15 bases between. Germline V gene data show CDR1 as SGDLS and CDR2 as YYNGEE. This CDR3 is built from 13 residues. CDR3 loop: CASSPIRGGEQYF. The CDR3 bases are TGTGCCAGCAGCCCCATCAGGGGCGGAGAGCAGTACTTC.

The V and J genes are TRBV29-1 and TRBJ2-4; D unclear. This CDR3 is built from 14 residues. The V end was cut by 4 bases, the J end by 3 bases, with 13 bases between. The germline V gene encodes CDR1 SQVTM and CDR2 ANQGSEA. The chain's CDR3 is CSVVKIGGKNIQYF. For the CDR3, the DNA is TGCAGCGTTGTTAAGATCGGCGGCAAAAACATTCAGTACTTC.

V usage is TRBV21-1 and J usage is TRBJ2-1; TRBD1 is the table's D call and was not checked against the DNA. TRBV21-1 has pseudogene status. CDR3 size: 16 residues. CDR3 region: CASSKGGTVSYNEQFF. The CDR3 nucleotides are TGTGCCAGCAGCAAAGGGGGGACAGTCTCCTACAATGAGCAGTTCTTC.

The chain employs TRBV29-1 and TRBJ2-7; 7 bases line up with TRBD1. V lost 6 bases, J lost 4 bases, and 6 bases stayed unmatched. The germline V gene encodes CDR1 SQVTM and CDR2 ANQGSEA. The CDR3 is 12 amino acids. DNA of the CDR3: TGCAGCGTGGGACAGAGAGGTTACGAGCAGTACTTC. Protein: CSVGQRGYEQYF.